This is a list of T cell receptor beta chains from one sample in a study of long-term antiretroviral therapy in people with HIV. Profiling relied on immunoSEQ multiplex PCR, and the TCRdb table lists in-frame clones only, not all of them. The data show fewer than 20,000 clones, 80% to 90% seen once. The starting material was unsorted PBMCs, obtained 4.2 years after starting antiretroviral therapy. The receptors here all came from a man in his forties or fifties with HIV. Both conserved end residues are part of each CDR3. A D gene is named only where the DNA matches it firmly. Some rows have no size entry. The others give once, few or many, or a class for an expanded clone.

TRBV6-1,TRBD1,-,TRBJ1-6,TGTGCCAGCAGTGTGGGACAGGGCCCGTCACCCCTCCACTTT,CASSVGQGPSPLHF
TRBV9,-,-,TRBJ2-2,TGTGCCAGCAGCCCATGGAGAGACTCCGGGGAGCTGTTTTTT,CASSPWRDSGELFF
TRBV6-1,-,-,TRBJ1-4,TGTGCCAGCAGTCCGGGGGTGCATGAAAAACTGTTTTTT,CASSPGVHEKLFF
TRBV2,-,-,TRBJ2-3,TGTGCCAGCCAAGACGGGACTAGCACAGATACGCAGTATTTT,CASQDGTSTDTQYF
TRBV4-2,TRBD2,-,TRBJ2-2,TGTGCCAGCAGCCAAGGAGGGAGCGGGGGCTACACCGGGGAGCTGTTTTTT,CASSQGGSGGYTGELFF
TRBV29-1,-,once,TRBJ1-2,TGCAGCGTTGGGTGGACCGGGACCGCGGAGGGGACCTTC,CSVGWTGTAEGTF
TRBV5-4,TRBD1,-,TRBJ1-5,TGTGCCAGCAGCTTACAGGGGGCTGGTAGCAATCAGCCCCAGCATTTT,CASSLQGAGSNQPQHF
TRBV5-4,-,once,TRBJ2-7,TGTGCCAGCAGCTTGGGACCGGGGGTTACCCCCTACGAGCAGTACTTC,CASSLGPGVTPYEQYF
TRBV29-1,-,-,TRBJ1-2,TGCAGCGTTGAGACAGACCGCCTGGAAGGCTACACCTTC,CSVETDRLEGYTF
TRBV2,TRBD1,once,TRBJ2-3,TGTGCCAGCAGCGGGACAGCTAGCACAGATACGCAGTATTTT,CASSGTASTDTQYF
TRBV7-3,TRBD2,-,TRBJ2-2,TGTGCCAGCAGCTATACTAGCGGGGGCACCGGGGAGCTGTTTTTT,CASSYTSGGTGELFF
TRBV6-5,-,-,TRBJ2-5,TGTGCCAGCAGTTACTCGTTTAACAGGGTAGAGACCCAGTACTTC,CASSYSFNRVETQYF
TRBV30,TRBD1,-,TRBJ2-3,TGTGCCTGGAGTGTAGGGGGCTCTAGCACAGATACGCAGTATTTT,CAWSVGGSSTDTQYF
TRBV27,TRBD1,-,TRBJ1-5,TGTGCCAGCAGTTTATCGGAACCGGGACAGGGTAGCAATCAGCCCCAGCATTTT,CASSLSEPGQGSNQPQHF
TRBV5-5,-,-,TRBJ2-7,TGTGCCAGCAGCCCCCAGCGGTCGACCTACGAGCAGTACTTC,CASSPQRSTYEQYF
TRBV5-6,-,-,TRBJ2-4,TGTGCCAGCAGCTTTGGCGAAGACATTCAGTACTTC,CASSFGEDIQYF
TRBV4-1,TRBD1,-,TRBJ2-3,TGCGCCAGCAGCCAACTACAGGGGTCTAGCACAGATACGCAGTATTTT,CASSQLQGSSTDTQYF
TRBV5-1,TRBD2,few,TRBJ2-7,TGCGCCAGCAGCTGGGAGGGGACCTCCTTCTCCTACGAGCAGTACTTC,CASSWEGTSFSYEQYF
TRBV5-1,-,-,TRBJ2-7,TGCGCCAGCAGCTTGAGGGGGGAAACTCACTACGAGCAGTACTTC,CASSLRGETHYEQYF
TRBV6-1,TRBD1,-,TRBJ2-1,TGTGCCAGCAGTGAAGGCGTTGGCAGGGGGCGCGGAAATGAGCAGTTCTTC,CASSEGVGRGRGNEQFF
TRBV4-3,TRBD1,-,TRBJ2-1,TGCGCCAGCAGCCAAGGTCGGGACAGGGGTTACAATGAGCAGTTCTTC,CASSQGRDRGYNEQFF
TRBV7-2,TRBD2,-,TRBJ2-2,TGTGCCAGCAGCTTAGCGTTCGGGGAGGGGAACACCGGGGAGCTGTTTTTT,CASSLAFGEGNTGELFF
TRBV28,-,-,TRBJ1-6,TGTGCCAGCAGCCCTAGGCAGGGTCCTAATTCACCCCTCCACTTT,CASSPRQGPNSPLHF
TRBV7-8,-,-,TRBJ1-2,TGTGCCAGCAGCTTAAAAACCGGGACGGCCAACTATGGCTACACCTTC,CASSLKTGTANYGYTF
TRBV19,TRBD2,-,TRBJ2-7,TGTGCCAGTAGTGGACTAGCGGGGGGCTCACCTTACGAGCAGTACTTC,CASSGLAGGSPYEQYF
TRBV15,-,-,TRBJ2-7,TGTGCCACCAGCAGAGATCACGACTTCTCCTACGAGCAGTACTTC,CATSRDHDFSYEQYF
TRBV6-4,-,-,TRBJ2-1,TGTGCCAGCAGTGACTCGAGCAGGTACTCCTACAATGAGCAGTTCTTC,CASSDSSRYSYNEQFF
TRBV6-5,TRBD1,-,TRBJ2-5,TGTGCCAGCAGTCCAGGACAGGCGGCGGAGACCCAGTACTTC,CASSPGQAAETQYF
TRBV28,TRBD2,-,TRBJ2-2,TGTGCCAGCAGTTTTCTAGCGGCTAACACCGGGGAGCTGTTTTTT,CASSFLAANTGELFF
TRBV6-6,-,-,TRBJ2-7,TGTGCCAGCAGTTATGAGCCCGGTAAGACCTACGAGCAGTACTTC,CASSYEPGKTYEQYF
TRBV28,-,-,TRBJ2-7,TGTGCCAGCAGTTTAACAGGGGAGGGCTACGAGCAGTACTTC,CASSLTGEGYEQYF
TRBV30,-,-,TRBJ1-1,TGTGCCTGGACGGGACGGCGGAACACTGAAGCTTTCTTT,CAWTGRRNTEAFF
TRBV4-1,-,-,TRBJ2-2,TGCGCCAGCAGCCAGGGTATAAGTGACACCGGGGAGCTGTTTTTT,CASSQGISDTGELFF
TRBV6-4,TRBD1,-,TRBJ2-3,TGTGCCAGCAGTGAAGAGGGGGCCAGCACAGATACGCAGTATTTT,CASSEEGASTDTQYF
TRBV6-1,TRBD2,-,TRBJ2-7,TGTGCCAGCAGTGAGGGACTAGCGGGGGGCGAGCAGTACTTC,CASSEGLAGGEQYF
TRBV7-9,TRBD1,-,TRBJ1-1,TGTGCCAGCAGCTTAGCAGGGGGCCATGAAGCTTTCTTT,CASSLAGGHEAFF
TRBV7-9,TRBD1,once,TRBJ2-7,TGTGCCAGCAGCCAGGGGGAGTCCTACGAGCAGTACTTC,CASSQGESYEQYF
TRBV13,TRBD2,once,TRBJ2-1,TGTGCCAGCAGCTTAGGTCGGGGGGGGCTCTACAATGAGCAGTTCTTC,CASSLGRGGLYNEQFF
TRBV4-1,-,-,TRBJ1-1,TGCGCCAGCAGCGGCAGCCCGAACACTGAAGCTTTCTTT,CASSGSPNTEAFF
TRBV30,-,-,TRBJ1-3,TGTGCCTGGGACAGGCCCGGAAACACCATATATTTT,CAWDRPGNTIYF
TRBV5-6,TRBD1,-,TRBJ1-2,TGTGCCAGCAGGTCCGGGACAGGGGGCTGGGGCTATGGCTACACCTTC,CASRSGTGGWGYGYTF
TRBV9,TRBD2,-,TRBJ2-7,TGTGCCAGCAGCGCCGACGGGACTAGCGGGGGTCCCACCTCCTACGAGCAGTACTTC,CASSADGTSGGPTSYEQYF
TRBV11-2,TRBD1,-,TRBJ1-2,TGTGCCAGCAGCTTAGCCGGGACAGCCCATGGCTACACCTTC,CASSLAGTAHGYTF
TRBV6-1,-,-,TRBJ1-6,TGTGCCAGCAGGGAGGGCAGAATACCCCTCCACTTT,CASREGRIPLHF
TRBV30,-,-,TRBJ2-7,TGTGCCTGGACTTCGGGGGCCCTATACGAGCAGTACTTC,CAWTSGALYEQYF
TRBV6-4,TRBD2,once,TRBJ2-2,TGTGCCAGCAGTGAACTAGCGGGGAGCACCGGGGAGCTGTTTTTT,CASSELAGSTGELFF
TRBV28,TRBD1,-,TRBJ1-2,TGTGCCAGCAGTCTGAGGACAGGGGAAGGCGGCTACACCTTC,CASSLRTGEGGYTF